The text below deals with one TCR beta chain. Germline V CDR1 and CDR2: MRHNA, SNTAGT. J was trimmed by 3 bases and V by 0 bases; bases with no gene match: 1. The CDR3 loop spans 15 amino acids. These data are taken from a study of T cell changes during pregnancy in multiple sclerosis. TCRdb's copy holds only in-frame clones and misses some; the assay was immunoSEQ multiplex PCR. The sample has fewer than 85,000 clones, roughly 92% seen once. The sample here was peripheral blood, taken in the third trimester of pregnancy. The chain couples TRBV6-4 to TRBJ2-1, with 8 bases fitting TRBD2. This clonotype originated in a female donor in good health, enrolled as a control in a pregnancy study. The CDR3 DNA reads as TGTGCCAGCAGTGACTCAGCGGGGGACTACAATGAGCAGTTCTTC. It is translated as CASSDSAGDYNEQFF.